Sequencing of this T cell receptor beta chain was carried out in a study of blood T cell repertoires in COVID-19. Study context: From the United States, Italy and Spain came samples of acute and convalescent COVID-19.

The ends lost 5 bases at V and 8 bases at J; junction bases unmatched: 8. CDR3 size: 14 residues. CDR1 SNHLY and CDR2 FYNNEI come from the germline V gene. The method was immunoSEQ multiplex PCR; TCRdb's version includes in-frame clones alone and lacks a portion of them. The table lists roughly 170,000 clones, approximately 86% of them singletons. The chain is built from TRBV2 and TRBJ1-2, with TRBD1 matching over 10 bases. Sequencing was carried out using PBMCs or T cells enriched from blood (not recorded which). This clonotype was obtained from a man in his sixties who had recovered from COVID-19. CDR3 sequence (DNA): TGTGCCAGCAGTAAGACAGGGGGCGAACTAGGCTACACCTTC. Its translation: CASSKTGGELGYTF.